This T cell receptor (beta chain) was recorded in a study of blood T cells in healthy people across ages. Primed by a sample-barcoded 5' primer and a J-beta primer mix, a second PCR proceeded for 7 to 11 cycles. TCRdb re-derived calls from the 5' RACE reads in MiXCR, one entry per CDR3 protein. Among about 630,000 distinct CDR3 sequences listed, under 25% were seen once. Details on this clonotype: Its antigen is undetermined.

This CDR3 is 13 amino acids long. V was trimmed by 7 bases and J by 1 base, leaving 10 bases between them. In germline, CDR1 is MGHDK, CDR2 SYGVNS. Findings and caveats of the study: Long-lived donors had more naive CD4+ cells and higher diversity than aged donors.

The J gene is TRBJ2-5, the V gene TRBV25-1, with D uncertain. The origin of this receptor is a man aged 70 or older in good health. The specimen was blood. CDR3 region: CASTESFQETQYF. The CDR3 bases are TGTGCCAGCACTGAGAGCTTCCAAGAGACCCAGTACTTC.